This note documents a single T cell receptor beta chain sequence. Its antigen is still unknown. The CDR3 spans 14 residues. Germline-derived CDR1 and CDR2 are SGHRS and YFSETQ. V was clipped by 4 bases and J by 8 bases; unmatched bases: 7. The data stem from a study of OX40 agonist ivuxolimab in advanced cancers. Sequencing used immunoSEQ multiplex PCR; TCRdb keeps in-frame clones, though not all of them. Among 40,000 to 50,000 clones listed, around 85% were seen once. Study outcomes and limitations: Specificity for antigen went undetermined in the expanded peripheral T cells.

This specimen was CD4+ or CD8+ T cells sorted from blood, taken in a trial of the OX40 agonist ivuxolimab. The origin of this receptor is an adult with an advanced solid tumor such as melanoma, head and neck, liver or kidney cancer. The chain joins TRBV5-1 to TRBJ1-2; 11 nucleotides align to TRBD1. The CDR3 spells CASSTGQGARGYTF. In DNA, the CDR3 is TGCGCCAGCAGCACAGGACAGGGGGCACGAGGCTACACCTTC.